What follows is one T cell receptor beta chain and its context. What it binds is not known. Not a single patient had been given any form of treatment at any point before undergoing thyroid surgery. In the source study's methods: It was from CDR3 differences across clinicopathological groups that a distant-metastasis classifier for papillary thyroid cancer was built. With MiXCR, TCRdb reprocessed the PCR reads. These V and J calls rely on TCRdb rather than the paper's analysis. The repertoire has fewer than 4,500 clones, roughly 35% of them found once; the top ten carry roughly 15%. The germline V and J ends were trimmed by 2 bases and 7 bases, with 14 bases remaining between them. The CDR3 contains 13 residues. The germline V gene encodes CDR1 GTSNPN and CDR2 SVGIG (reference sequence). The sample originates from a study of metastatic and nonmetastatic thyroid tumors. Across the study: Malignant thyroid and benign thyroid patients provided blood and tumor or nodule tissue whose repertoires were compared. Broader study findings: When malignant thyroid tumors were compared with benign nodules, TCR beta diversity was reportedly significantly higher in the malignant tumors. This held in both blood and tumor samples.

This receptor was taken from a male donor with papillary thyroid cancer or a benign thyroid nodule (not recorded which). Some clones in this sample may be carry-over from other donors' samples. What was sequenced was adjacent normal tissue. The gene calls are TRBV30 and TRBJ1-2; unclear D gene. The CDR3 reads CAWSRGMKFGYTF. The CDR3 bases are TGTGCCTGGAGTAGAGGGATGAAATTTGGCTACACCTTC.